A single sample gave rise to the 11 T cell receptor beta chains below, sequenced in a study of Ad26.COV2.S vaccination and SARS-CoV-2 variants. Method: immunoSEQ multiplex PCR; TCRdb's copy keeps in-frame clones and lacks some. Here the sample spans about 250,000 clones, around 87% being singletons. As to treatment: approximately 18 received Ad26.COV2.S at low or high dose, single or two shots; 5 received placebo; per-sample allocation not given. Samples came from day 63 after the first vaccine or placebo injection. This specimen consisted of peripheral blood, obtained in a trial of Ad26.COV2.S vaccine versus placebo. These receptors all come from a person aged 18 to 65 who received the Ad26.COV2.S COVID-19 vaccine or a placebo.

On this clone itself: Other DNA sequences within the sample encode an identical CDR3. The rearrangement links TRBV5-4 to TRBJ2-7; D call uncertain. The germline V gene encodes CDR1 SGHNT and CDR2 YYREEE (reference sequence). Trimming removed 2 bases from V and 1 base from J, with 4 bases in between. The CDR3 is 12 amino acids. CDR3 in DNA: TGTGCCAGCAGCTTCAGTTCCTACGAGCAGTACTTC. As protein: CASSFSSYEQYF.

The V gene is TRBV18, the J gene TRBJ1-3; D call uncertain. This CDR3 has 17 amino acids. The V gene lost 1 base and the J gene lost 0 bases, with 13 bases spanning the gap. CDR1 is KGHSH and CDR2 is LQKENI in the germline V gene. The chain's CDR3 is CASSPQTPELSGNTIYF. The CDR3 DNA sequence: TGTGCCAGCTCACCACAGACGCCAGAACTCTCTGGAAACACCATATATTTT.

The sample holds a few counts of this clone. The chain joins TRBV6-6 to TRBJ2-3; 7 bases are shared with TRBD2. CDR1 and CDR2 from the germline V gene are MNHNY and SVGAGI (reference sequence). V trimming: 5 bases; J trimming: 2 bases; junction bases outside the gene matches: 10. The CDR3 contains 16 residues. The CDR3 DNA follows: TGTGCCAGCAGTCGATGGGGCCTAGCGGACACAGATACGCAGTATTTT. It codes for CASSRWGLADTDTQYF.

V usage is TRBV7-6 and J usage is TRBJ2-1, with TRBD2 as a possible D gene (6 bases). CDR1 and CDR2 from the germline V gene are SGHVS and FNYEAQ. V shed 4 bases and J shed 4 bases, with 17 bases lying between them. The CDR3 runs to 16 residues. The DNA for the CDR3 is TGTGCCAGCAGCTCGTACGGGGGACCATATTACAATGAGCAGTTCTTC. It is translated as CASSSYGGPYYNEQFF.

This clone was counted only a few times. Additional DNA sequences in this sample encode the identical CDR3. The gene calls are TRBV19 and TRBJ1-1; D not resolved. V lost 1 base and J lost 1, with 4 bases in between. This CDR3 is 13 amino acids long. Germline V lookup: CDR1 LNHDA, CDR2 SQIVND (reference sequence). CDR3 region: CASSIGRNTEAFF. CDR3 nucleotide sequence: TGTGCCAGTAGTATAGGTCGGAACACTGAAGCTTTCTTT.

The rearrangement links TRBV2 to TRBJ2-7; TRBD1 matches at 9 bases. V was pared by 5 bases and J by 3 bases, with 2 bases of the junction left unmatched. CDR1 and CDR2 (germline): SNHLY, FYNNEI. The CDR3 runs 13 residues. The CDR3 coding sequence is TGTGCCAGCAGTACAGGGGGCCTCTACGAGCAGTACTTC. Translating gives CASSTGGLYEQYF.

V gene TRBV7-9 combines with J gene TRBJ1-2; D is possibly TRBD1 (5 bases). Germline-derived CDR1 and CDR2 are SEHNR and FQNEAQ (reference sequence). The germline V and J ends were trimmed by 3 bases and 7 bases, with 18 bases remaining between them. The CDR3 is 15 amino acids. CDR3 residues: CASSFTGTLSFGYTF. The CDR3 DNA follows: TGTGCCAGCAGCTTTACAGGAACCTTATCGTTTGGCTACACCTTC.

A single count supports this clone. The genes are TRBV4-2 and TRBJ2-7; the D call may be TRBD1 or TRBD2 (6 bases each). Trimming removed 0 bases from V and 0 bases from J, with 15 bases in between. Germline CDR1 and CDR2: LGHNA and YNFKEQ. This CDR3 contains 17 residues. CDR3 bases: TGTGCCAGCAGCCAAGACGAGAAGGGGGGTCTCTCCTACGAGCAGTACTTC. Encoded protein: CASSQDEKGGLSYEQYF.

The chain is built from TRBV7-9 and TRBJ2-5; no firm D call. V lost 5 bases, J lost 5 bases, and 9 bases lay in between. Germline V gene sequence: CDR1 SEHNR, CDR2 FQNEAQ (reference sequence). The length of the CDR3 is 12 residues. The CDR3, as DNA: TGTGCCAGCAGCCAGCTCGGGGAGACCCAGTACTTC. Its protein is CASSQLGETQYF.

The rearrangement uses TRBV28 and TRBJ1-4, with 7 bases fitting TRBD1. Unmatched junction bases numbered 4, after V lost 6 bases and J lost 3 bases. The CDR3 is 14 amino acids. Germline assignment: CDR1 MDHEN and CDR2 SYDVKM. CDR3 amino acids: CASSAGTANEKLFF. The CDR3 coding sequence is TGTGCCAGCAGCGCCGGGACAGCTAATGAAAAACTGTTTTTT.

The chain carries TRBV25-1 and TRBJ1-6, with 12 bases fitting TRBD1. CDR1 MGHDK and CDR2 SYGVNS come from the germline V gene. This CDR3 has 15 amino acids. J lost 8 bases, V lost 4 bases, and 3 bases had no gene match. In DNA, the CDR3 is TGTGCCAGCAGTGGGGACAGGGGGCGCGATTCACCCCTCCACTTT. Its protein product is CASSGDRGRDSPLHF.